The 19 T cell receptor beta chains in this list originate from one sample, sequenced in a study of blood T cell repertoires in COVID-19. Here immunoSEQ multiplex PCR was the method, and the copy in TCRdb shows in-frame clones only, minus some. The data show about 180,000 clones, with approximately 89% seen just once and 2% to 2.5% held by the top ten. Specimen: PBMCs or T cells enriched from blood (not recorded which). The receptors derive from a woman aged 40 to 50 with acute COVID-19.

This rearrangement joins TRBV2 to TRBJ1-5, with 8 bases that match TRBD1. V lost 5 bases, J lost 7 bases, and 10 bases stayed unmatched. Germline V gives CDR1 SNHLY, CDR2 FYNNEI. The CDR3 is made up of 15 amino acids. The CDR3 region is CASSWSDRADQPQHF. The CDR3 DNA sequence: TGTGCCAGCAGTTGGTCGGACAGGGCGGACCAGCCCCAGCATTTT.

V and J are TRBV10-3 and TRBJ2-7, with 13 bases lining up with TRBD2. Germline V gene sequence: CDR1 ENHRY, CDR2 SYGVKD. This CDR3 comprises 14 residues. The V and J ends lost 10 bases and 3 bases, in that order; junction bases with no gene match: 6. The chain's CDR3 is CATMGLAGHYEQYF. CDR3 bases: TGTGCCACCATGGGACTAGCGGGACACTACGAGCAGTACTTC.

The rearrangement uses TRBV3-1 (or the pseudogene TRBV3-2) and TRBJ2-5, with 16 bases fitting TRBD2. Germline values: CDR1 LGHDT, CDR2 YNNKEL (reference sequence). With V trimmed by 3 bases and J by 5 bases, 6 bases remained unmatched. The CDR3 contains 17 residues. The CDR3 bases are TGTGCCAGCAGCCAGGGACTAGCGGGGGGGCCAAGGGAGACCCAGTACTTC. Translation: CASSQGLAGGPRETQYF.

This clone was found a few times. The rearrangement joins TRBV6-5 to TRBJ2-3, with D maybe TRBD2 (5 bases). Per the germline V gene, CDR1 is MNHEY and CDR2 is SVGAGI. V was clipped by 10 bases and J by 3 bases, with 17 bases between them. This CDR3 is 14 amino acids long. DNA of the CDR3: TGTGCCACCCGACGGGGAGAAGGAACAGATACGCAGTATTTT. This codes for CATRRGEGTDTQYF.

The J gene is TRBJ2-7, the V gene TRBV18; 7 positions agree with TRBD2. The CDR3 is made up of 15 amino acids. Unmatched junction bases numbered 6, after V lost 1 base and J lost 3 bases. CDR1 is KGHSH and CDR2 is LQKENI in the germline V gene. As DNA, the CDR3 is TGTGCCAGCTCACCACTCTCGGGGGACTACTACGAGCAGTACTTC. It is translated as CASSPLSGDYYEQYF.

The CDR3: CASSQEGAKNIQYF. For the CDR3, the DNA is TGTGCCAGCAGCCAGGAGGGAGCCAAAAACATTCAGTACTTC. The chain uses TRBV4-2 and TRBJ2-4; TRBD2 might be the D (6 bases). Trimming pared 3 bases from V and 0 bases from J, leaving 6 bases between. CDR1 is LGHNA and CDR2 is YNFKEQ in the germline V gene. The CDR3 length is 14 residues.

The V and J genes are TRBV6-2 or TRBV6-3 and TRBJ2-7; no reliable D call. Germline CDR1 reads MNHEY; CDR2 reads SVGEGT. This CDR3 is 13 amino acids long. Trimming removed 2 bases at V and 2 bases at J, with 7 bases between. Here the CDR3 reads CASSYNEPYEQYF. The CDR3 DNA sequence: TGTGCCAGCAGTTACAACGAGCCCTACGAGCAGTACTTC.

CDR3 region: CASSSNLAGATDTQYF. DNA of the CDR3: TGCGCCAGCAGCTCCAATCTAGCGGGAGCGACAGATACGCAGTATTTT. This rearrangement joins TRBV5-1 to TRBJ2-3; the match to TRBD2 covers 10 bases. V gave up 3 bases and J gave up 3 bases; unmatched junction bases: 7. CDR1 and CDR2 from the germline V gene are SGHRS and YFSETQ. CDR3 size: 16 residues.

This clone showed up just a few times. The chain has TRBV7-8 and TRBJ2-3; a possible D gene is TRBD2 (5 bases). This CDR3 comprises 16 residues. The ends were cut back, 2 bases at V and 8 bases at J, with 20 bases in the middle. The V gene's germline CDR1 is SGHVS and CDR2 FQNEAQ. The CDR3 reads CASSLTGSSGKGTQYF. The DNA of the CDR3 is TGTGCCAGCAGCTTAACCGGTAGCAGCGGTAAGGGTACGCAGTATTTT.

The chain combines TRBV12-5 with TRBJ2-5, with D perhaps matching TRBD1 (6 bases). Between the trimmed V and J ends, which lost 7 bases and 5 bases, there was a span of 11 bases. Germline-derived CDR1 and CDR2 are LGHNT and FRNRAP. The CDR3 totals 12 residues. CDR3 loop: CASEGVGETQYF. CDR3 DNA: TGTGCTAGTGAGGGGGTTGGCGAGACCCAGTACTTC.

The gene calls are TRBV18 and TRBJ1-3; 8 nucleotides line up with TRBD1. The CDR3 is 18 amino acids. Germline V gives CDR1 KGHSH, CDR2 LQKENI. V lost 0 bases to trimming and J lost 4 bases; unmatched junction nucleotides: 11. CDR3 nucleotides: TGTGCCAGCTCACCACCCAGGGCCGGACAGGGAGCAGGAAACACCATATATTTT. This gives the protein CASSPPRAGQGAGNTIYF.

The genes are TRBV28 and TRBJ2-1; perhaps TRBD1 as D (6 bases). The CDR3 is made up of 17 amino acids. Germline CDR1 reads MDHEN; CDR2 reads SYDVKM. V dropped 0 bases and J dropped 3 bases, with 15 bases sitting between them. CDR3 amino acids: CASSLWGGGGRYNEQFF. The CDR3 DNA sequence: TGTGCCAGCAGTTTATGGGGTGGTGGGGGCCGCTACAATGAGCAGTTCTTC.

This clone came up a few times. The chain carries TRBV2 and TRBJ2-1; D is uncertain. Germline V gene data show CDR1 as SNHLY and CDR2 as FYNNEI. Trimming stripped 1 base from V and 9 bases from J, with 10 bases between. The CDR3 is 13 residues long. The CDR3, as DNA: TGTGCCAGCAGTGAAGGGAGTATCGCTGAGCAGTTCTTC. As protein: CASSEGSIAEQFF. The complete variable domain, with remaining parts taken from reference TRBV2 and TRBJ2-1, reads EPEVTQTPSHQVTQMGQEVILRCVPISNHLYFYWYRQILGQKVEFLVSFYNNEISEKSEIFDDQFSVERPDGSNFTLKIRSTKLEDSAMYFCASSEGSIAEQFFGPGTRLTVL.

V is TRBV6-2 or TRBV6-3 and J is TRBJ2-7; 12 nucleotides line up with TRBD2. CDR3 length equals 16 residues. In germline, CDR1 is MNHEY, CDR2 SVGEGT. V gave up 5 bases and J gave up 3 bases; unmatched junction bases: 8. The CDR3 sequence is CASSTRLAGEGYEQYF. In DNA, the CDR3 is TGTGCCAGCAGTACCCGACTAGCGGGAGAAGGCTACGAGCAGTACTTC.

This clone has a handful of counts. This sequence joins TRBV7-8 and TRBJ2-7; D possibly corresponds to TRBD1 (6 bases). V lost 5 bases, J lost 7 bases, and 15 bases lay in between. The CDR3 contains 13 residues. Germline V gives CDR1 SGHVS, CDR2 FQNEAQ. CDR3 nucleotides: TGTGCCAGCAGCCGATCAGGGGTTGTGGAGCAGTACTTC. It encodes CASSRSGVVEQYF.

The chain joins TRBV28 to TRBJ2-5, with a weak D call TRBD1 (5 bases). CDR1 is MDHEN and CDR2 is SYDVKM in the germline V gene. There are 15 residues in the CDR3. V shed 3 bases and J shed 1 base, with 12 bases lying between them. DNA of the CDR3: TGTGCCAGCAGTTTGGGTGGGGCCGCCCAAGAGACCCAGTACTTC. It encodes CASSLGGAAQETQYF. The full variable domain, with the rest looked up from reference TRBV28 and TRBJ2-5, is DVKVTQSSRYLVKRTGEKVFLECVQDMDHENMFWYRQDPGLGLRLIYFSYDVKMKEKGDIPEGYSVSREKKERFSLILESASTNQTSMYLCASSLGGAAQETQYFGPGTRLLVL.

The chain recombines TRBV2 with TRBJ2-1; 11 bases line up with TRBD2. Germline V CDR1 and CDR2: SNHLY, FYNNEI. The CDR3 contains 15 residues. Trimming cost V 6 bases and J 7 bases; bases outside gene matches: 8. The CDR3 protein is CASRPLAGVPNEQFF. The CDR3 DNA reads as TGTGCCAGCAGACCACTAGCGGGAGTACCGAATGAGCAGTTCTTC.

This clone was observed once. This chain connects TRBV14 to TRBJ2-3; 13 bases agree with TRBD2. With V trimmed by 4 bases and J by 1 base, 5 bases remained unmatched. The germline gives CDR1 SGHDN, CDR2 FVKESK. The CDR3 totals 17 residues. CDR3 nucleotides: TGTGCCAGCAGCCGGCCGGGGACTAGCGGGGGCACAGATACGCAGTATTTT. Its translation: CASSRPGTSGGTDTQYF. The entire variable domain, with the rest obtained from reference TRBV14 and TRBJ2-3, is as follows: EAGVTQFPSHSVIEKGQTVTLRCDPISGHDNLYWYRRVMGKEIKFLLHFVKESKQDESGMPNNRFLAERTGGTYSTLKVQPAELEDSGVYFCASSRPGTSGGTDTQYFGPGTRLTVL.

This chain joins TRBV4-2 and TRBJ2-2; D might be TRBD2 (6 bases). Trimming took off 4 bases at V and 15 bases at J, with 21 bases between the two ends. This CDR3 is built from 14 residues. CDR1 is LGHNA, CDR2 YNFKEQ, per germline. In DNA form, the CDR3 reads TGTGCCAGCAGCCTACCGGGACTCCCCTCTGGGGTGTTTTTT. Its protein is CASSLPGLPSGVFF.